This record covers a single TCR beta chain. Per germline, CDR1 SGDLS and CDR2 YYNGEE. Trimming took 0 bases from V and 3 from J; bases not matched to a gene: 4. There are 16 residues in the CDR3. This sample is drawn from a study of technical replicates of blood from several donors. Repertoires were generated with immunoSEQ multiplex PCR, while TCRdb's copy carries only in-frame clones and drops some. Among 75,000 to 100,000 clones listed, about 94% were seen once. This TCR came from a human donor in good health. Sequencing was carried out using T cells isolated from PBMCs. The rearrangement uses TRBV9 and TRBJ2-2; TRBD2 matches 8 bases. The CDR3 reads CASSVARLAHTGELFF. Here the CDR3 DNA reads TGTGCCAGCAGCGTAGCACGACTAGCGCACACCGGGGAGCTGTTTTTT.